These 10 T cell receptor beta chains were all obtained from the same sample, sequenced in a study of T cell repertoires in cytomegalovirus infection. TCRdb recomputed calls from the reads with MiXCR, one row per CDR3 protein. Of 400,000 to 550,000 distinct CDR3 sequences in the sample, about 11% were seen once. The specimen was PBMCs. These receptors all come from a human donor in good health (CMV status not recorded). Some clones in this sample may be carry-over from other donors' samples.

This clonotype was counted ten times or more. The chain employs TRBV2 and TRBJ1-1; TRBD1 matches 8 bases. The J segment lost 6 bases and the V segment lost 8 bases, leaving 8 bases of the junction unmatched. The CDR3 totals 13 residues. Looked up from germline, CDR1 is SNHLY and CDR2 is FYNNEI. The CDR3 nucleotides read TGTGCCAGCCTAGGACAGGGCTTGCCTGAAGCTTTCTTT. Protein sequence: CASLGQGLPEAFF.

The V and J genes are TRBV28 and TRBJ2-3, with 8 nucleotides matching TRBD1. V trimming: 4 bases; J trimming: 9 bases; junction bases outside the gene matches: 9. The CDR3 totals 14 residues. Germline values: CDR1 MDHEN, CDR2 SYDVKM. CDR3 region: CASSSQGALRTQYF. The CDR3 DNA is TGTGCCAGCAGTTCGCAGGGGGCGCTACGGACGCAGTATTTT.

This clonotype was found many times. V usage is TRBV12-3 or TRBV12-4 and J usage is TRBJ2-3; 8 nucleotides line up with TRBD2. The V gene end was trimmed by 4 bases and the J gene end by 9 bases; junction bases not matched to a gene: 15. The CDR3 runs 16 residues. CDR3 region: CASSSLTSGLDPTQYF. The CDR3 nucleotides read TGTGCCAGCAGTTCCCTCACTAGCGGCTTGGACCCCACGCAGTATTTT.

This clonotype was observed at least ten times. The V gene is TRBV7-9, the J gene TRBJ2-3; 12 bases line up with TRBD2. The CDR3 runs 17 residues. Germline trimming cut 5 bases from V and 6 bases from J; bases unmatched to any gene: 12. CDR1 SEHNR and CDR2 FQNEAQ come from the germline V gene (reference sequence). This chain's CDR3 is CASSPYRASGRADTQYF. The CDR3 DNA follows: TGTGCCAGCAGCCCTTATAGGGCTAGCGGGAGGGCGGATACGCAGTATTTT.

At least ten counts were recorded for this clonotype. The V and J genes are TRBV10-3 and TRBJ1-2; possibly TRBD1 for D (5 bases). Germline V CDR1 and CDR2: ENHRY, SYGVKD. The CDR3 loop spans 14 amino acids. V was pared by 0 bases and J by 8 bases, with 13 bases between. CDR3 amino acids: CAISESEGLRGYTF. In nucleotides, the CDR3 is TGTGCCATCAGTGAGTCTGAGGGGCTGAGAGGCTACACCTTC.

This chain's CDR3 is CSPTSGSTDTQYF. The DNA of the CDR3 is TGCAGCCCGACTAGCGGAAGCACAGATACGCAGTATTTT. This chain uses TRBV29-1 with TRBJ2-3, with TRBD2 identical over 9 bases. V shed 8 bases and J 0 bases; nucleotides not matched to a gene: 3. The CDR3 is 13 amino acids. Per germline, CDR1 SQVTM and CDR2 ANQGSEA.

The chain couples TRBV20-1 to TRBJ2-5, with a tentative D call TRBD2 (5 bases). V was cut by 5 bases and J by 4 bases, with 11 bases left in between. The CDR3 runs to 12 residues. The germline gives CDR1 DFQATT, CDR2 SNEGSKA (reference sequence). The CDR3 sequence is CSAPETRETQYF. The CDR3 coding sequence is TGCAGTGCTCCCGAAACTAGAGAGACCCAGTACTTC.

This clonotype was seen many times. The rearrangement uses TRBV7-9 and TRBJ2-1; perhaps TRBD1 as D (6 bases). V lost 4 bases to trimming and J lost 13 bases, with 11 bases between them. Germline V gene data show CDR1 as SEHNR and CDR2 as FQNEAQ (reference sequence). The CDR3 runs 11 residues. The CDR3 nucleotides are TGTGCCAGCAGCTGGGGGCAGGGTCAGTTCTTC. As protein: CASSWGQGQFF.

In its sample, this clonotype was seen many times. The V call is TRBV20-1, the J call TRBJ1-2, with D possibly TRBD1 on 6 matching bases. Deletions cut 2 bases from V and 4 bases from J, with 17 bases between. From germline, CDR1 is DFQATT and CDR2 SNEGSKA (reference sequence). CDR3 length equals 15 residues. The CDR3: CSARNQGPGGYGYTF. CDR3 nucleotide sequence: TGCAGTGCTAGAAACCAGGGGCCGGGTGGCTATGGCTACACCTTC.

This clonotype was counted ten times or more. The chain carries TRBV7-2 and TRBJ2-5, with 8 bases fitting TRBD2. Germline V CDR1 and CDR2: SGHTA, FQGNSA. The CDR3 length is 15 residues. J was trimmed by 3 bases and V by 5 bases; bases with no gene match: 8. The DNA for the CDR3 is TGTGCCAGCAGCCTACCTACAGCGGGAGAAGAGACCCAGTACTTC. This codes for CASSLPTAGEETQYF.